The clone carrying this T cell receptor (beta chain) is medium-sized within its sample. V lost 4 bases to trimming and J lost 1 base; unmatched junction nucleotides: 9. The CDR3 length is 17 residues. Germline assignment: CDR1 SGHNT and CDR2 YENEEA. This record comes from a study of sequential checkpoint blockade in melanoma. Study-wide context: Both treatment sequences were followed by maintenance nivolumab.

Assay: immunoSEQ multiplex PCR; the TCRdb copy retains only in-frame clones and omits some. The sample carries around 490 clones, 18% recorded once. As for treatment: randomized to nivolumab then ipilimumab (arm A) or the reverse (arm B). This specimen consisted of tumor tissue (inferred from file names), obtained from a patient given nivolumab and ipilimumab in sequence. V is TRBV11-3 and J is TRBJ2-5, with TRBD2 identical over 10 bases. The receptor was isolated from a human donor with melanoma. CDR3 in amino acids: CASSSQTSGLFQETQYF. CDR3 in DNA: TGTGCCAGCAGCTCTCAGACTAGCGGGCTATTCCAAGAGACCCAGTACTTC.